The sequence of this T cell receptor beta chain was determined in a study of T cells in Graves' hyperthyroidism and ophthalmopathy. In its sample, this clonotype was seen many times. CDR1 and CDR2 from the germline V gene are MNHEY and SMNVEV (reference sequence). The V end was cut by 2 bases, the J end by 5 bases, with 18 bases between. The CDR3 extends over 16 amino acids. TCR beta CDR3 sequences were amplified from RNA transcripts. The HTBI primer set served for first-round RT-PCR of the TCR CDR3. One entry per CDR3 protein results from TCRdb running MiXCR on the multiplex PCR reads. The sample lists approximately 690,000 distinct CDR3 sequences, roughly 15% occurring once.

This sequence joins TRBV27 and TRBJ1-2; D is perhaps TRBD1 (6 bases). This TCR came from a woman in her fifties or sixties with Graves' ophthalmopathy. Material: blood. This CDR3 reads CASSLVAGDSRYGYTF. The CDR3 DNA sequence: TGTGCCAGCAGTTTAGTGGCAGGGGATTCTCGGTATGGCTACACCTTC.